The clone carrying this T cell receptor (beta chain) was detected only a few times. Its antigen remains unidentified. Germline CDR1 is MNHEY and CDR2 is SVGAGI. V was pared by 0 bases and J by 1 base, with 2 bases of the junction left unmatched. The CDR3 has 15 residues. The data were obtained in a study of cytomegalovirus exposure and HLA in healthy donors. Study-wide findings and caveats: As immune exposure information, only CMV serostatus was available. The number of N-insertions in an Asian-associated ancestry cluster was reportedly below the 666-donor mean in a later analysis.

13 Jbeta primers and 60 Vbeta primers were used for the PCR. Sequencing used immunoSEQ multiplex PCR; TCRdb keeps in-frame clones, though not all of them. The table lists roughly 100,000 clones, roughly 13% of them singletons. This TCR was recovered from a middle-aged man in good health and CMV-seropositive. The sample consisted of PBMCs. V usage is TRBV6-5 and J usage is TRBJ2-5; TRBD1 agrees at 7 bases. The CDR3 DNA follows: TGTGCCAGCAGTTACTCTGGGACAGTCCAAGAGACCCAGTACTTC. Translating gives CASSYSGTVQETQYF.